This TCR beta chain was identified in a study of blood T cell repertoires in COVID-19. Study-level information: Some COVID-19 samples were acute and others convalescent; all came from the United States, Italy and Spain. PBMCs, B-cell-depleted T cells, or T cells were the source of the cDNA or gDNA that made up the material.

The CDR3 consists of 14 residues. Per germline, CDR1 SEHNR and CDR2 FQNEAQ (reference sequence). The ends lost 3 bases at V and 2 bases at J; junction bases unmatched: 3. Source study methods: Reference gene primer amplification yielded estimated nucleated cell counts. This table comes from immunoSEQ multiplex PCR, and its TCRdb copy is limited to in-frame clones, with some not included. Clonal size and the V and J genes are those of that table, whereas D and trimming came from the DNA. Of about 69,000 clones listed, 80% to 95% are singletons. V gene TRBV7-9 combines with J gene TRBJ2-7; the match to TRBD2 covers 8 bases. The clonotype originates from a woman aged 60-75 years with active COVID-19. The sequenced sample was peripheral blood. The CDR3: CASSFSGSPYEQYF. Here the CDR3 DNA reads TGTGCCAGCAGCTTCAGCGGGAGCCCCTACGAGCAGTACTTC.